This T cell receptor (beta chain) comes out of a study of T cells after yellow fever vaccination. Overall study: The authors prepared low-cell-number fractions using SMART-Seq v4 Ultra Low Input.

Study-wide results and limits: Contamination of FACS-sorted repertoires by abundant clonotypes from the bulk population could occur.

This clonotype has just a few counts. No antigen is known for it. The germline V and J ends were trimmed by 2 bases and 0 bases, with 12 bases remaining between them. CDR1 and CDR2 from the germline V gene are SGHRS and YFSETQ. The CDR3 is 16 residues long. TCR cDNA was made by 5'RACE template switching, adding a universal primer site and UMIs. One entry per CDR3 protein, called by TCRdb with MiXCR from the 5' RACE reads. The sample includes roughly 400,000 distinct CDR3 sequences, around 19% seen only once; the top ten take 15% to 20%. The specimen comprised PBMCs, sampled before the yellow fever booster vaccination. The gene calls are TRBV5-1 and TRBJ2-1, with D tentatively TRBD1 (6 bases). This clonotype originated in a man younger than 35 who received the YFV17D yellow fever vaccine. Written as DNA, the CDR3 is TGCGCCAGCAGCTTTACAGGGTCGAGCTCCTACAATGAGCAGTTCTTC. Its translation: CASSFTGSSSYNEQFF.